This TCR beta chain originates from a study of T-cell reconstitution after alpha-beta-depleted transplantation in children. Study-level results: Several hundred graft clones that had expanded were reportedly the source of alpha-beta T cells about two months after transplant. Diversity of TCRbeta at day 60 was high in some patients, arising from surviving recipient T cells and thymic progenitors. From newly produced T cells came most of the T-cell counts and diversity one year after transplant.

Trimming at V came to 0 bases and at J to 6 bases, leaving 9 bases not matched to a gene. CDR3 length: 16 residues. The V gene's germline CDR1 is SGHRS and CDR2 YFSETQ. This clonotype was counted only a few times. Its target is not known. A library of TCRbeta sequences, prepared with unique molecular identifiers, was generated. MiXCR, run by TCRdb on the PCR reads, gives a single entry per CDR3 protein. Of just over 950,000 distinct CDR3 sequences in the sample, roughly 29% were seen once. J is TRBJ1-2 and V is TRBV5-1, with 9 nucleotides matching TRBD1. The material was PBMCs, mostly from graft donor cells, obtained 360 days after TCRalphabeta/CD19-depleted stem cell transplant. The TCR comes from a boy younger than two who had a stem cell transplant for SCID, so the T cells may come from the graft donor. DNA of the CDR3: TGCGCCAGCAGCTTGGAGGGGACAGGGACCAGGCATGGCTACACCTTC. This codes for CASSLEGTGTRHGYTF.